This T cell receptor beta chain is drawn from a study of T-cell reconstitution after alpha-beta-depleted transplantation in children. The TCRbeta library incorporated unique molecular identifiers. TCRdb used MiXCR to reprocess the PCR reads, holding one entry per CDR3 protein. The sample consists of some 280,000 distinct CDR3 sequences, about 10% of them appearing once. Germline V gene lookup returns CDR1 DFQATT and CDR2 SNEGSKA (reference sequence). The CDR3 contains 16 residues. The ends lost 6 bases at V and 5 bases at J; junction bases unmatched: 17. The material was PBMCs from the stem cell graft donor, obtained from the stem cell graft. The TCR was taken from a human donor who donated a stem cell graft to a child with SCID. This rearrangement joins TRBV20-1 to TRBJ2-5; 8 nucleotides agree with TRBD1. In nucleotides, the CDR3 is TGCAGTGCCACACCAGCATCTCAGGGGGCGCGGGAGACCCAGTACTTC. Encoded protein: CSATPASQGARETQYF.